A single sample is the source of the 2 T cell receptor beta chains below, sequenced in a study of blood T cells in healthy people across ages. Using a J-beta primer mix together with a sample-barcoded 5' primer, a second PCR was run for about 7 to 12 cycles. TCRdb fed the 5' RACE reads into MiXCR, producing one record per CDR3 protein. The table has fewer than 900,000 distinct CDR3 sequences, roughly 47% seen once. Sequenced: blood. All receptors derive from a woman aged 60-75 years in good health.

There are a few counts of this clonotype. This rearrangement joins TRBV5-1 to TRBJ2-3; TRBD2 is a possible D gene (6 bases). CDR3 length: 15 amino acids. CDR1 SGHRS and CDR2 YFSETQ come from the germline V gene. Trimming pared 0 bases from V and 0 bases from J, leaving 8 bases between. In nucleotides, the CDR3 is TGCGCCAGCAGCTTGGCCGGGAGTAGCACAGATACGCAGTATTTT. Encoded protein: CASSLAGSSTDTQYF. The full variable domain, with the rest looked up from reference TRBV5-1 and TRBJ2-3, is KAGVTQTPRYLIKTRGQQVTLSCSPISGHRSVSWYQQTPGQGLQFLFEYFSETQRNKGNFPGRFSGRQFSNSRSEMNVSTLELGDSALYLCASSLAGSSTDTQYFGPGTRLTVL.

The gene calls are TRBV6-1 and TRBJ1-5; D not resolved. Germline CDR1 and CDR2: MNHNS and SASEGT. The CDR3 length is 14 residues. Trimming pared 2 bases from V and 0 bases from J, leaving 5 bases between. The CDR3: CASSEYSSNQPQHF. The CDR3, as DNA: TGTGCCAGCAGTGAATACTCTAGCAATCAGCCCCAGCATTTT.